The subject of this entry is one TCR beta chain. This sample is part of a study of blood T cell repertoires in COVID-19. Study information: Samples representing acute and convalescent COVID-19 were sourced from the United States, Italy and Spain. The analysed material was cDNA or gDNA that came from T cells, B-cell-depleted T cells, or PBMCs.

Original processing methods: Reference gene primer amplification gave nucleated cell count estimates. TCRdb's copy holds only in-frame clones and misses some; the assay was immunoSEQ multiplex PCR. That table is the source of V, J and clone size, and D and trimming were worked out from the DNA. Of about 160,000 clones in the sample, approximately 87% were seen once. Seattle patient enrollment occurred during active infection, with longitudinal follow-up thereafter. Trimming removed 6 bases from V and 5 bases from J, with 30 bases in between. Germline V CDR1 and CDR2: SGHRS, YFSETQ. The CDR3 has 18 residues.

This chain links TRBV5-1 with TRBJ2-7; TRBD1 is a possible D gene (5 bases). The source of this sequence is a woman aged 70 to 79 with COVID-19, enrolled during active disease. Sequenced: peripheral blood. The CDR3 spells CASTPPGQGRKSRNEQYF. The CDR3 bases are TGCGCCAGCACCCCCCCTGGGCAGGGAAGGAAGTCACGCAACGAGCAGTACTTC.